This T cell receptor beta chain was captured in a study of blood T cell repertoires in COVID-19. Study background: The United States, Italy and Spain provided the acute and convalescent COVID-19 samples. Sources were T cells, B-cell-depleted T cells, or PBMCs; the material itself was cDNA or gDNA.

Clones were sequenced by immunoSEQ multiplex PCR, and TCRdb holds only the in-frame ones, with some missing. The table includes 45,000 to 50,000 clones, about 76% detected once. CDR1 is MGHDK and CDR2 is SYGVNS in the germline V gene. CDR3 length: 11 residues. Trimming shortened V by 7 bases and J by 6 bases, and 6 bases separated the two germline ends. This sequence was found in a human donor with active or convalescent COVID-19. The donor label of this sample is uncertain. Sequencing used peripheral blood. The chain is built from TRBV25-1 and TRBJ2-2, with D perhaps TRBD1 (5 bases). DNA of the CDR3: TGTGCCAGCAAGGGGTCCGGGGAGCTGTTTTTT. Residues: CASKGSGELFF.